Reported below is one T cell receptor beta chain. This specimen includes other DNA sequences encoding the same CDR3. Only in-frame clones appear in the TCRdb table, and some are missing; sequencing was by immunoSEQ multiplex PCR. The profile shows 760,000 or so clones, about 96% of them singletons. These data belong to a study of shared clonotypes between healthy human individuals. The CDR3 extends over 13 amino acids. Germline lookup yields CDR1 MNHEY and CDR2 SMNVEV (reference sequence). After removal of 3 bases from V and 5 bases from J, the junction contained 2 bases not matched to a gene. Terminally differentiated effector memory CD45RA+ cells were excluded by CCR7 positive selection of CD45RO-negative cells.

The receptor's source is a man aged 25 to 45 in good health. The chain recombines TRBV27 with TRBJ2-7; 9 positions match TRBD1. Sequencing was performed on naive CD8+ T cells sorted from blood. The CDR3 region is CASSLWDRDEQYF. The CDR3 DNA is TGTGCCAGCAGTTTGTGGGACAGGGACGAGCAGTACTTC.